This T cell receptor (beta chain) is drawn from a study of T cells after yellow fever vaccination. Study-level findings and limits: Clonotype sharing between CD4 and CD8 compartments was small.

TCRdb reanalysed the 5' RACE reads using MiXCR and keeps one entry per CDR3 protein. Among over 120,000 distinct CDR3 sequences listed, 5% to 7.5% were seen once. At least ten counts were recorded for this clonotype. Its target is unknown. The receptor's source is a man younger than 40 who received the YFV17D yellow fever vaccine. This material consisted of CD4+ T cells sorted from PBMCs, taken 10 days after the yellow fever booster vaccination.

For the CDR3, the DNA is TGTGCCAGCAGCCAATTTCAGGGTGGGACCCAGTACTTC. Its translation is CASSQFQGGTQYF. The V gene is TRBV14, the J gene TRBJ2-5, with a tentative D call TRBD1 (5 bases). The V gene's germline CDR1 is SGHDN and CDR2 FVKESK. This CDR3 spans 13 amino acids. Trimming cost V 2 bases and J 7 bases, with 11 bases left between them. Drawing the rest from reference TRBV14 and TRBJ2-5, the complete variable domain is EAGVTQFPSHSVIEKGQTVTLRCDPISGHDNLYWYRRVMGKEIKFLLHFVKESKQDESGMPNNRFLAERTGGTYSTLKVQPAELEDSGVYFCASSQFQGGTQYFGPGTRLLVL.